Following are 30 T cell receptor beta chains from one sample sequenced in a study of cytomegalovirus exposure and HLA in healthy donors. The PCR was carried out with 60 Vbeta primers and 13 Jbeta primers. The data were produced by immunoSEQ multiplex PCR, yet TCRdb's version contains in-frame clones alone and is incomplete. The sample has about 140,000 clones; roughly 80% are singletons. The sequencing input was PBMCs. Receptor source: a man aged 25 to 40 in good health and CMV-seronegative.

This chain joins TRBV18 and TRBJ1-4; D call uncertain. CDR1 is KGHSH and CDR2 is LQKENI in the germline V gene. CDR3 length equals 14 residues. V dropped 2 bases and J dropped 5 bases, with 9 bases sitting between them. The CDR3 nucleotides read TGTGCCAGCTCACCAAGAGGAGGGAATGAAAAACTGTTTTTT. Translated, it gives CASSPRGGNEKLFF.

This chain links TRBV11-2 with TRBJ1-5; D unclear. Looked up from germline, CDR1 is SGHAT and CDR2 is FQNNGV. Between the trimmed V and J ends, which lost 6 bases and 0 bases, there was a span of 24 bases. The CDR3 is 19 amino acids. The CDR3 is CASRTPRDGFKDSNQPQHF. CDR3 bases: TGTGCCAGCAGGACCCCTCGTGACGGGTTTAAGGATAGCAATCAGCCCCAGCATTTT. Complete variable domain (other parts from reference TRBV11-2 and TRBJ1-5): EAGVAQSPRYKIIEKRQSVAFWCNPISGHATLYWYQQILGQGPKLLIQFQNNGVVDDSQLPKDRFSAERLKGVDSTLKIQPAKLEDSAVYLCASRTPRDGFKDSNQPQHFGDGTRLSIL.

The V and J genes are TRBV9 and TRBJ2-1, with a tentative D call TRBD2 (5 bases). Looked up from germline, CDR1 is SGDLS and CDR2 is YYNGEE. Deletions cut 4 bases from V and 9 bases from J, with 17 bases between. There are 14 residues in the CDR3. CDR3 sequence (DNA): TGTGCCAGCAGCCCCGGTTTAGCGAAGGGTGAGCAGTTCTTC. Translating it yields CASSPGLAKGEQFF.

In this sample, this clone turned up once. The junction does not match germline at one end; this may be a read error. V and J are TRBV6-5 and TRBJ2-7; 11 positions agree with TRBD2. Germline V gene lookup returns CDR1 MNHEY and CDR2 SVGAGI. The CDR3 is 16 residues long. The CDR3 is CASSYSPGLAVYEQYF. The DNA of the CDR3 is TGTGCCAGCAGCTACTCGCCGGGACTAGCGGTATACGAGCAGTACTTC.

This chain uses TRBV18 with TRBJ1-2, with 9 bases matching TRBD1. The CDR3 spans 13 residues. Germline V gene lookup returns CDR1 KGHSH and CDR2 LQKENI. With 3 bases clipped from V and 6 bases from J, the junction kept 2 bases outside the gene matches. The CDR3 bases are TGTGCCAGCTCACCCGGGACAGGGCATGGCTACACCTTC. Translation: CASSPGTGHGYTF.

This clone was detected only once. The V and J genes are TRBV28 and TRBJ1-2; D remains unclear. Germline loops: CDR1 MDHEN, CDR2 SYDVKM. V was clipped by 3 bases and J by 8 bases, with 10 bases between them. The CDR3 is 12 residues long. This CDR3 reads CASSLPGEGYTF. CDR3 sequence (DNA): TGTGCCAGCAGTTTGCCCGGGGAGGGCTACACCTTC.

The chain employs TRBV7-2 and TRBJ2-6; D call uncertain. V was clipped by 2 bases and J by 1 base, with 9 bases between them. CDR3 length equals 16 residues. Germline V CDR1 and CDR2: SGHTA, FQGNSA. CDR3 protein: CASSLQVTSGANVLTF. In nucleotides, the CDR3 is TGTGCCAGCAGCTTACAGGTTACTTCTGGGGCCAACGTCCTGACTTTC. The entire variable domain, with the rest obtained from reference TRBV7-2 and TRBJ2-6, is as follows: GAGVSQSPSNKVTEKGKDVELRCDPISGHTALYWYRQSLGQGLEFLIYFQGNSAPDKSGLPSDRFSAERTGGSVSTLTIQRTQQEDSAVYLCASSLQVTSGANVLTFGAGSRLTVL.

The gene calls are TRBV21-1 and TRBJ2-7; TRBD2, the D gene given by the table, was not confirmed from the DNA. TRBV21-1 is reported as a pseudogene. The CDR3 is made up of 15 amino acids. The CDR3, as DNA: TGTGCCAGCAGCAAAGATCCGGGAGTACCCTACGAGCAGTACTTC. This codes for CASSKDPGVPYEQYF.

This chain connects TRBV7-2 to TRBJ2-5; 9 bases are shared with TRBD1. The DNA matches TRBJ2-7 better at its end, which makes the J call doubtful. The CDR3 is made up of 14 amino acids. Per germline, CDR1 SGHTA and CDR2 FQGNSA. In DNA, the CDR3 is TGTGCCAGCAGCTCACAGGGGGCTGGCTACGAGCAGTACTTC. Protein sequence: CASSSQGAGYEQYF.

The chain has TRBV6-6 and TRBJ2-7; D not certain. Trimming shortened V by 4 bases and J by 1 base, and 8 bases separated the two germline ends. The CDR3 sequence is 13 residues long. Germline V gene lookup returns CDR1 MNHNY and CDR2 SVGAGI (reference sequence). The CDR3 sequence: CASSWALSYEQYF. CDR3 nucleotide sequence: TGTGCCAGCAGTTGGGCCCTATCCTACGAGCAGTACTTC.

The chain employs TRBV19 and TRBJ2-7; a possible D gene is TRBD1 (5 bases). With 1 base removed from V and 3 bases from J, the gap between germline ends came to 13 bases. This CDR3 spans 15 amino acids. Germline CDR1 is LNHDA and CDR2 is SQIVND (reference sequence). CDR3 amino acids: CASSIVAGKVYEQYF. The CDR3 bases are TGTGCCAGTAGTATAGTGGCAGGGAAAGTCTACGAGCAGTACTTC.

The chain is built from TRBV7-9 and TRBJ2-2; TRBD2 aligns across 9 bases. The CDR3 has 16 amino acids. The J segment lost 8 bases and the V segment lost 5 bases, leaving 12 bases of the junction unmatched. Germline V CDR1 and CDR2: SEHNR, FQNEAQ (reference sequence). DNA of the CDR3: TGTGCCAGCAGCCCCCCGGGACTAGCCGGAGGGGGGGAGCTGTTTTTT. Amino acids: CASSPPGLAGGGELFF. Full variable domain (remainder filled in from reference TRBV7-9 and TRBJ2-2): DTGVSQNPRHKITKRGQNVTFRCDPISEHNRLYWYRQTLGQGPEFLTYFQNEAQLEKSRLLSDRFSAERPKGSFSTLEIQRTEQGDSAMYLCASSPPGLAGGGELFFGEGSRLTVL.

In nucleotides, the CDR3 is TGTGCCTGGAGTTTTGTACAGGAAGCTTTCTTT. Protein product: CAWSFVQEAFF. The rearrangement joins TRBV30 to TRBJ1-1; D remains ambiguous. V shed 2 bases and J shed 8 bases, with 9 bases lying between them. The CDR3 runs to 11 residues. Looked up from germline, CDR1 is GTSNPN and CDR2 is SVGIG (reference sequence).

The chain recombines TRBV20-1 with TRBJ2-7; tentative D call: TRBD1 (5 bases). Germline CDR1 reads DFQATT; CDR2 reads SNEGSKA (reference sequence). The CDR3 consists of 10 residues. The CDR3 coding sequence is TGCAGAGAGACAAGGGGCGAGCAGTACTTC. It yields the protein CRETRGEQYF.

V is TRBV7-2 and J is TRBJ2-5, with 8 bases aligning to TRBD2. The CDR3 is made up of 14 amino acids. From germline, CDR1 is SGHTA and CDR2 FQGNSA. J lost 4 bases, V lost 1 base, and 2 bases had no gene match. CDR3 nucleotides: TGTGCCAGCAGCTTAGGGCTAGCGGGAGAGACCCAGTACTTC. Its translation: CASSLGLAGETQYF. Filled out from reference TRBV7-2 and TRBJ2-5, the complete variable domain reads GAGVSQSPSNKVTEKGKDVELRCDPISGHTALYWYRQSLGQGLEFLIYFQGNSAPDKSGLPSDRFSAERTGGSVSTLTIQRTQQEDSAVYLCASSLGLAGETQYFGPGTRLLVL.

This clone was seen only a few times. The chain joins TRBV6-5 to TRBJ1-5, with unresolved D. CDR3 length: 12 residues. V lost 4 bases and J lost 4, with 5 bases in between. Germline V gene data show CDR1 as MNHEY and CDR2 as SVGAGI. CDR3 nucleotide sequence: TGTGCCAGCAGTTCCCTAAATCAGCCCCAGCATTTT. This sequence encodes CASSSLNQPQHF.

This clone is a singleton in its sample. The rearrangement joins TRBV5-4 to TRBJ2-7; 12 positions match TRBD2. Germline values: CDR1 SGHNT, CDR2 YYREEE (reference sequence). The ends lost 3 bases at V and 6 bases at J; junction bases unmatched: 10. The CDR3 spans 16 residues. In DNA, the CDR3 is TGTGCCAGCAGCTCCTCCTCGACTAGCGGGAGTCGCGAGCAGTACTTC. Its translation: CASSSSSTSGSREQYF.

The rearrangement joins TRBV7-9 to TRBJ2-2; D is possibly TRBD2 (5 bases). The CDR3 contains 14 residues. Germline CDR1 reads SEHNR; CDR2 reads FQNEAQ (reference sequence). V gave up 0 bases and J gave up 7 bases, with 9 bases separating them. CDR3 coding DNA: TGTGCCAGCAGCTTAGCGGCTCGGGGCGGGGAGCTGTTTTTT. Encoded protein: CASSLAARGGELFF.

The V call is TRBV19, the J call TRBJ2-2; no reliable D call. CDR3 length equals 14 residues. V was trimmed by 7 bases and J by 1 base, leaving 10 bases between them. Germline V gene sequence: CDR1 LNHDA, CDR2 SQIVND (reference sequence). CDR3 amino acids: CASTLRRNTGELFF. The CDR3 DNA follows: TGTGCCAGTACCCTGAGGAGGAACACCGGGGAGCTGTTTTTT. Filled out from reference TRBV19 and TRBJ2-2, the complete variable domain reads DGGITQSPKYLFRKEGQNVTLSCEQNLNHDAMYWYRQDPGQGLRLIYYSQIVNDFQKGDIAEGYSVSREKKESFPLTVTSAQKNPTAFYLCASTLRRNTGELFFGEGSRLTVL.

The CDR3 DNA follows: TGTGCCAGCGGGCTAGCGGGAGTTGACAGCAATGAGCAGTTCTTC. This translates into CASGLAGVDSNEQFF. V is TRBV28 and J is TRBJ2-1, with 10 positions matching TRBD2. With 8 bases clipped from V and 6 bases from J, the junction kept 10 bases outside the gene matches. This CDR3 has 15 amino acids. The germline gives CDR1 MDHEN, CDR2 SYDVKM.

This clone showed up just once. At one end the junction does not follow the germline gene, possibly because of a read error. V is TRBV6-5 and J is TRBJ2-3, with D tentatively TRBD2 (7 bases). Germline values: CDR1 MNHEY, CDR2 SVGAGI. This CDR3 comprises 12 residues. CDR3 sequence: CASSYPGGPQDF. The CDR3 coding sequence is TGTGCCAGCAGTTACCCCGGGGGGCCCCAGGATTTT.

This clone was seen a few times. The CDR3, as DNA: TGTGCCAGCAGTAATTCAGGGGTGGGAAGTAGGGGCTACGAGCAGTACTTC. Residues: CASSNSGVGSRGYEQYF. V and J are TRBV28 and TRBJ2-7; TRBD1 might be the D (6 bases). This CDR3 is built from 17 residues. The V gene's germline CDR1 is MDHEN and CDR2 SYDVKM. Between the trimmed V and J ends, which lost 5 bases and 3 bases, there was a span of 23 bases. The full variable domain, its missing parts supplied by reference TRBV28 and TRBJ2-7, is DVKVTQSSRYLVKRTGEKVFLECVQDMDHENMFWYRQDPGLGLRLIYFSYDVKMKEKGDIPEGYSVSREKKERFSLILESASTNQTSMYLCASSNSGVGSRGYEQYFGPGTRLTVT.

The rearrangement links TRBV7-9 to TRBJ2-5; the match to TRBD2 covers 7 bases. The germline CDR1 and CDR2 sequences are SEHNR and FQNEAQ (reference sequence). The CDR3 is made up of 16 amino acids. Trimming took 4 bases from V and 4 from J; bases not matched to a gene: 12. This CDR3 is CASSSTGTTAPETQYF. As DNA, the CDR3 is TGTGCCAGCAGCTCAACCGGGACTACCGCCCCAGAGACCCAGTACTTC.

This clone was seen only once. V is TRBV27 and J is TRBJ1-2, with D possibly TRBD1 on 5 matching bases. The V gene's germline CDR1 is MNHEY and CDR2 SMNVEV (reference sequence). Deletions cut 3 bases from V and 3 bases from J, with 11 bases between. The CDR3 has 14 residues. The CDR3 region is CASSLGGGDYGYTF. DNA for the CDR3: TGTGCCAGCAGTTTGGGAGGAGGGGACTATGGCTACACCTTC.

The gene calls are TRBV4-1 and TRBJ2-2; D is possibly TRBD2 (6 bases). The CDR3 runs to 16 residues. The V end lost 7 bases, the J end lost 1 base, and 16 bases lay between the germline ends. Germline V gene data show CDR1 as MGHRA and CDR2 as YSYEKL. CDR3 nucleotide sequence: TGCGCCAGCAACCCCATGGGGGGAAGGAACACCGGGGAGCTGTTTTTT. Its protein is CASNPMGGRNTGELFF.

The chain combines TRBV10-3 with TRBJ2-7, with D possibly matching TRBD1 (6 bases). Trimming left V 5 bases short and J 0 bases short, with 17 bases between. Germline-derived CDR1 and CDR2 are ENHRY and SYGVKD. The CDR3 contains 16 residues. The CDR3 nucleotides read TGTGCCATCAGTCGTACCAGGGGTCAATCCTCCTACGAGCAGTACTTC. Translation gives CAISRTRGQSSYEQYF.

The CDR3: CASSLGEFLCEQYF. The CDR3 coding sequence is TGTGCCAGCAGCTTAGGTGAGTTTCTTTGCGAGCAGTACTTC. The rearrangement links TRBV7-2 to TRBJ2-7; D is undetermined. This CDR3 has 14 residues. CDR1 and CDR2 from the germline V gene are SGHTA and FQGNSA. V lost 1 base to trimming and J lost 6 bases, with 13 bases between them. The full variable domain, its missing parts supplied by reference TRBV7-2 and TRBJ2-7, is GAGVSQSPSNKVTEKGKDVELRCDPISGHTALYWYRQSLGQGLEFLIYFQGNSAPDKSGLPSDRFSAERTGGSVSTLTIQRTQQEDSAVYLCASSLGEFLCEQYFGPGTRLTVT.

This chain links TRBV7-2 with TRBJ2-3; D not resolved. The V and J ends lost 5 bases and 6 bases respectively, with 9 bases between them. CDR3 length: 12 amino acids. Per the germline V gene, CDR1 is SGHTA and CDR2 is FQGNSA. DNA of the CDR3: TGTGCCAGCAGCCCCGGAGCGGATACGCAGTATTTT. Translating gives CASSPGADTQYF. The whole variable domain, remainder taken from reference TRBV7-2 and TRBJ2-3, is GAGVSQSPSNKVTEKGKDVELRCDPISGHTALYWYRQSLGQGLEFLIYFQGNSAPDKSGLPSDRFSAERTGGSVSTLTIQRTQQEDSAVYLCASSPGADTQYFGPGTRLTVL.

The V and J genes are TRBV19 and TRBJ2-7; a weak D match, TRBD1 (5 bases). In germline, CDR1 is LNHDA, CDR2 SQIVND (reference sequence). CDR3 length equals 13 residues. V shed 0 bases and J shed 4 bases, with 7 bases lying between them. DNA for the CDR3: TGTGCCAGTAGTATAGAGCAGGGATACGAGCAGTACTTC. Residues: CASSIEQGYEQYF.

The CDR3 DNA reads as TGTGCCAGCAGTGGGGACAGCTCTTACTATGGCTACACCTTC. Translating gives CASSGDSSYYGYTF. V gene TRBV2 combines with J gene TRBJ1-2; 7 bases fit TRBD1. The V segment lost 4 bases and the J segment 3 bases; nucleotides outside the gene matches: 5. The germline gives CDR1 SNHLY, CDR2 FYNNEI. The CDR3 has 14 residues.